This TCR beta chain was recovered during a study of regulatory T cells in long-lasting Graves disease. General observations from the study: Relative to new patients (approximately 960), persistent patients exhibited greater sharing of public clonotypes (around 2,800). Newly diagnosed patients had higher TCR diversity than persistent Graves' patients did.

This clonotype was counted only a few times. Its target is unknown. Investigators prepared the TCR beta libraries by applying iRepertoire HTBI primers and Arm-PCR of CDR3 regions. TCRdb re-called the multiplex PCR reads through MiXCR, storing one row per CDR3 protein. The sample carries 450,000 to 600,000 distinct CDR3 sequences, approximately 13% recorded once. J was trimmed by 0 bases and V by 4 bases; bases with no gene match: 5. Germline lookup yields CDR1 LNHDA and CDR2 SQIVND (reference sequence). The CDR3 sequence is 17 residues long. As to time point: newly diagnosed GD, antithyroid drugs for less than 3 months. PBMC-extracted RNA yielded the TCR library. Under American Thyroid Association guidelines, Graves' disease was diagnosed. A further study also used this sample, focusing on T cells in Graves' hyperthyroidism and ophthalmopathy.

This receptor was obtained from a young man with Graves disease. V and J are TRBV19 and TRBJ2-6; 8 bases match TRBD2. Sequencing was performed on peripheral blood mononuclear cells (PBMCs), taken at new diagnosis, from a patient treated with antithyroid drugs. The chain's CDR3 is CASSKTSATSGANVLTF. The CDR3 DNA is TGTGCCAGTAGTAAGACTAGCGCGACCTCTGGGGCCAACGTCCTGACTTTC.